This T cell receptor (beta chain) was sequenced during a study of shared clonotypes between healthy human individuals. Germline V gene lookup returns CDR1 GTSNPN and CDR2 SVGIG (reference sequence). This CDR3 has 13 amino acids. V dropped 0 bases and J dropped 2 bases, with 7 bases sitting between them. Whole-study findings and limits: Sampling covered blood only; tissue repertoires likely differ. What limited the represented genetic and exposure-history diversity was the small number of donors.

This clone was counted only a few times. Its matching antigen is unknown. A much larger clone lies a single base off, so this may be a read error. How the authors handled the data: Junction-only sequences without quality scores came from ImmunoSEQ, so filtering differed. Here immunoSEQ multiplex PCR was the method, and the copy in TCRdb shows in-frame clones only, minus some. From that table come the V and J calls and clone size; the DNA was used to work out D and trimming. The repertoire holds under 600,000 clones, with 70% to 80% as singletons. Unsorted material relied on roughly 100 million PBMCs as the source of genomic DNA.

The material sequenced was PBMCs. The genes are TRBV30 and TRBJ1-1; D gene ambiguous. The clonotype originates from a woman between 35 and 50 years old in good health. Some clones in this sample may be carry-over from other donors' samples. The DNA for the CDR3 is TGTGCCTGGAGTGTTGGGAGTAACACTGAAGCTTTCTTT. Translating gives CAWSVGSNTEAFF.